This T cell receptor (beta chain) was captured in a study of T-cell reconstitution after alpha-beta-depleted transplantation in children. Study results and caveats: Approximately two months post-transplant, alpha-beta T cells reportedly originated from several hundred expanded graft clones. Diversity and T-cell counts at one year after transplant derived mostly from new T cells. From surviving recipient T cells and thymic progenitors came the high day-60 TCRbeta diversity observed in some patients.

Construction of the TCRbeta library involved unique molecular identifiers. A single record per CDR3 protein comes from TCRdb applying MiXCR to the PCR reads. The sample holds about 580,000 distinct CDR3 sequences, around 23% seen once. As to this clonotype: Antigen: not known.

Germline V gene sequence: CDR1 DFQATT, CDR2 SNEGSKA (reference sequence). The CDR3 loop spans 14 amino acids. V was clipped by 3 bases and J by 2 bases; unmatched bases: 6. The sequences come from PBMCs, mostly from graft donor cells, collected 360 days after TCRalphabeta/CD19-depleted stem cell transplant. V gene TRBV20-1 combines with J gene TRBJ2-7, with TRBD2 identical over 8 bases. This receptor was identified in a boy in the first two years of life who had a stem cell transplant for acute myeloid leukemia, so the T cells may come from the graft donor. The CDR3 DNA is TGCAGTGCTAGGGGAAATAGCGGGGCCTACGAGCAGTACGTC. This encodes CSARGNSGAYEQYV.